Below are 16 T cell receptor beta chains sequenced from a single sample in a study of T-cell memory formation after mild COVID-19. TCRdb re-derived calls from the 5' RACE reads in MiXCR, one entry per CDR3 protein. Altogether 300,000 to 350,000 distinct CDR3 sequences are present, 13% to 15% being singletons, with the ten largest covering 21%. The source material was PBMCs or a T cell subset sorted from them (not recorded which). The receptors stem from a young man who had mild COVID-19 (a few samples of this study predate the infection). Cell type and time point are not known.

This clonotype was detected ten times or more. The chain couples TRBV29-1 to TRBJ2-5; D might be TRBD1 (6 bases). With 8 bases removed from V and 1 base from J, the gap between germline ends came to 11 bases. The CDR3 sequence is 12 residues long. Per germline, CDR1 SQVTM and CDR2 ANQGSEA. The CDR3 protein is CSTRDIQETQYF. The CDR3 nucleotides are TGCAGCACTCGGGACATCCAAGAGACCCAGTACTTC.

The chain links TRBV6-2 or TRBV6-3 to TRBJ2-6; D is possibly TRBD2 (6 bases). Germline V gives CDR1 MNHEY, CDR2 SVGEGT. CDR3 length: 15 amino acids. Between the trimmed V and J ends, which lost 2 bases and 2 bases, there was a span of 7 bases. CDR3 bases: TGTGCCAGCAGTTACGGCGGGGCTGGGGCCAACGTCCTGACTTTC. Amino acids: CASSYGGAGANVLTF.

CDR3 sequence reads: CASSRLLAGYYNEQFF. CDR3 bases: TGCGCCAGCAGCCGATTACTAGCGGGTTACTACAATGAGCAGTTCTTC. The chain has TRBV4-3 and TRBJ2-1, with 9 bases matching TRBD2. The CDR3 has 16 residues. With V trimmed by 4 bases and J by 3 bases, 7 bases remained unmatched. Germline CDR1 reads LGHNA; CDR2 reads YSLEER.

In its sample, this clonotype was seen many times. The V gene is TRBV6-2 or TRBV6-3, the J gene TRBJ2-7; unclear D gene. This CDR3 comprises 13 residues. Deletions cut 0 bases from V and 3 bases from J, with 6 bases between. Germline V gene data show CDR1 as MNHEY and CDR2 as SVGEGT. CDR3 in amino acids: CASSYSASYEQYF. CDR3 in DNA: TGTGCCAGCAGTTACTCTGCCAGCTACGAGCAGTACTTC.

For this clonotype: Germline and junction disagree at one end, which may indicate a read error. This rearrangement joins TRBV4-2 to TRBJ2-5; 10 bases align to TRBD1. The length of the CDR3 is 15 residues. CDR1 is LGHNA and CDR2 is YNFKEQ in the germline V gene. The CDR3, as DNA: TGTGCCAGCAGCCAGCCGACAGGGGGCGAAGAGGCCCAGTACTTC. The encoded protein is CASSQPTGGEEAQYF.

The gene calls are TRBV18 and TRBJ2-3; TRBD2 matches at 14 bases. The CDR3 consists of 17 residues. Per the germline V gene, CDR1 is KGHSH and CDR2 is LQKENI. Trimming removed 2 bases from V and 3 bases from J; junction bases left unmatched: 4. In DNA form, the CDR3 reads TGTGCCAGCTCACCAGGACTAGCGGGGGGAATGACAGATACGCAGTATTTT. Translation gives CASSPGLAGGMTDTQYF.

The chain joins TRBV4-3 to TRBJ2-5; D may match TRBD1 or TRBD2 (5 bases each). Trimming removed 2 bases from V and 5 bases from J, with 12 bases in between. The length of the CDR3 is 14 residues. The V gene's germline CDR1 is LGHNA and CDR2 YSLEER. CDR3 amino acids: CASSQHPGSETQYF. The CDR3, as DNA: TGCGCCAGCAGCCAACACCCAGGGAGTGAGACCCAGTACTTC.

The V and J genes are TRBV12-3 or TRBV12-4 and TRBJ1-4; no clear D gene. This CDR3 contains 15 residues. The ends were cut back, 4 bases at V and 7 bases at J, with 16 bases in the middle. The CDR3, as DNA: TGTGCCAGCAGTTATGGTGACGGTCGTGTTGAAAAACTGTTTTTT. Protein sequence: CASSYGDGRVEKLFF.

Only a few counts were recorded for this clonotype. This chain uses TRBV7-9 with TRBJ2-5; the D is unclear. Germline CDR1 is SEHNR and CDR2 is FQNEAQ (reference sequence). This CDR3 contains 14 residues. V was cut by 2 bases and J by 0 bases, with 7 bases left in between. The CDR3 reads CASSLNSHQETQYF. The CDR3 DNA reads as TGTGCCAGCAGCTTAAACAGCCACCAAGAGACCCAGTACTTC.

This clonotype was detected only a few times. The chain couples TRBV6-1 to TRBJ1-3, with D uncertain. Germline V gene data show CDR1 as MNHNS and CDR2 as SASEGT. The CDR3 totals 16 residues. V lost 6 bases and J 0 bases, leaving 15 bases between the germline ends. The CDR3 reads CASRPSAVSSGNTIYF. DNA of the CDR3: TGTGCCAGCAGACCCTCGGCAGTAAGCTCTGGAAACACCATATATTTT.

This clonotype has a count of ten or more. One end of the junction is discordant with germline, which a read error may explain. In nucleotides, the CDR3 is TGTGCCAGCAGTTTAGGACTAGCGGGATCGGAGACCCAGTACTTC. It specifies CASSLGLAGSETQYF. The chain links TRBV7-2 to TRBJ2-5, with 12 bases lining up with TRBD2. The germline V gene has CDR1 SGHTA and CDR2 FQGNSA. CDR3 length: 15 amino acids.

The chain has TRBV7-2 and TRBJ1-2; D might be TRBD1 (5 bases). CDR3 size: 15 residues. V was pared by 4 bases and J by 2 bases, with 14 bases between. Germline-derived CDR1 and CDR2 are SGHTA and FQGNSA. Here the CDR3 DNA reads TGTGCCAGCAGCTCAGGGCGGACGGAGAACTATGGCTACACCTTC. It yields the protein CASSSGRTENYGYTF.

This clonotype was seen more than once but under ten times. V gene TRBV9 combines with J gene TRBJ2-3; D gene uncertain. V gave up 0 bases and J gave up 4 bases, with 3 bases separating them. CDR3 length equals 12 residues. Germline lookup yields CDR1 SGDLS and CDR2 YYNGEE. Here the CDR3 DNA reads TGTGCCAGCAGCGTAGGCTCAGATACGCAGTATTTT. This gives the protein CASSVGSDTQYF.

The chain combines TRBV6-2 or TRBV6-3 with TRBJ1-5; 7 nucleotides line up with TRBD1. The germline V gene encodes CDR1 MNHEY and CDR2 SVGEGT. J lost 0 bases, V lost 7 bases, and 18 bases had no gene match. There are 19 residues in the CDR3. CDR3 sequence (DNA): TGTGCCAGCAACATGAAGGGGACAGAGCTTAGGGGTAGCAATCAGCCCCAGCATTTT. This gives the protein CASNMKGTELRGSNQPQHF.

The chain combines TRBV20-1 with TRBJ2-7; TRBD2 is a possible D gene (6 bases). The CDR3 loop spans 15 amino acids. Trimming cost V 3 bases and J 1 base, with 16 bases left between them. Germline CDR1 is DFQATT and CDR2 is SNEGSKA (reference sequence). The CDR3 loop reads CSARAPGLRSYEQYF. As DNA, the CDR3 is TGCAGTGCTAGGGCTCCGGGACTCCGGTCCTACGAGCAGTACTTC.

This clonotype was seen a handful of times. CDR3 in DNA: TGCGCCAGCAGCCAAGATAGCTCGGGCCGAGTGCCGTCAGGCTACACCTTC. Amino acids: CASSQDSSGRVPSGYTF. The chain carries TRBV4-3 and TRBJ1-2; D is unclear. The CDR3 covers 17 residues. CDR1 and CDR2 from the germline V gene are LGHNA and YSLEER. V lost 0 bases and J lost 8, with 22 bases in between.